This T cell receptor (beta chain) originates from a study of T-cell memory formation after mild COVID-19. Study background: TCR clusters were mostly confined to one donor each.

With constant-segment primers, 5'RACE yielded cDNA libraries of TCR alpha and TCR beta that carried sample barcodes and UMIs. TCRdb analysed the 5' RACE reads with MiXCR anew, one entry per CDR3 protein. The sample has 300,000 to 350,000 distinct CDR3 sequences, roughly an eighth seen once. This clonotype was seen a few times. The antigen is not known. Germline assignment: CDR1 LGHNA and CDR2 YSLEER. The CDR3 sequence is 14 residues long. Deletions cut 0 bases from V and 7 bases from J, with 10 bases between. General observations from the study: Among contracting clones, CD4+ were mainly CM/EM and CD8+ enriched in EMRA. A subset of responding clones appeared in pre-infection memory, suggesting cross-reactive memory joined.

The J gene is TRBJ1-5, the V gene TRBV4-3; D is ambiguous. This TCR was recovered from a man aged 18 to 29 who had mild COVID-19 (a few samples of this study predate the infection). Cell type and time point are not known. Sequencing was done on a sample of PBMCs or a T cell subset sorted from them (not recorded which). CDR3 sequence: CASSQDRVSQPQHF. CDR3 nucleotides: TGCGCCAGCAGCCAAGATCGGGTATCCCAGCCCCAGCATTTT.